The T cell receptor beta chain under discussion was sequenced for a study of T-cell reconstitution after alpha-beta-depleted transplantation in children. This CDR3 region has 14 residues. Trimming removed 4 bases at V and 1 base at J, with 9 bases between. Looked up from germline, CDR1 is SGHTA and CDR2 is FQGTGA. This clonotype turned up a few times. Unique molecular identifiers were incorporated when the TCRbeta library was constructed. In TCRdb, the PCR reads were re-called with MiXCR into one record per CDR3 protein. The data hold more than 400,000 distinct CDR3 sequences, with about an eighth observed a single time.

The TCR sequence derives from a female patient aged 2 to 10 who had a stem cell transplant for aplastic anemia, so the T cells may come from the graft donor. V gene TRBV7-3 combines with J gene TRBJ2-3, with D possibly matching TRBD1 (5 bases). The sequenced sample was PBMCs, mostly from graft donor cells, obtained 180 days after TCRalphabeta/CD19-depleted stem cell transplant. The CDR3 loop is CASSSRQRTDTQYF. The CDR3 coding sequence is TGTGCCAGCAGCTCGCGACAGCGCACAGATACGCAGTATTTT.